A single sample gave rise to the 26 T cell receptor beta chains below, sequenced in a study of cytomegalovirus exposure and HLA in healthy donors. With 60 Vbeta and 13 Jbeta primers, the PCR was carried out. Data came from immunoSEQ multiplex PCR; TCRdb stores just in-frame clones and leaves some out. The profile shows roughly 90,000 clones, around 84% of them singletons. Sequencing was done on a sample of PBMCs. These TCRs come from a man aged 18 to 29 in good health and CMV-seronegative.

Only one count was recorded for this clone. The chain recombines TRBV28 with TRBJ2-7; tentative D call: TRBD2 (6 bases). CDR3 length: 14 amino acids. V lost 2 bases to trimming and J lost 2 bases, with 10 bases between them. In germline, CDR1 is MDHEN, CDR2 SYDVKM. The CDR3 nucleotides are TGTGCCAGCAGTTTAGCCAGGAGGGCCTACGAGCAGTACTTC. Residues: CASSLARRAYEQYF.

This clone was observed a handful of times. The chain uses TRBV10-2 and TRBJ2-1; D call uncertain. CDR3 length: 13 residues. Germline V CDR1 and CDR2: WSHSY, SAAADI. V dropped 3 bases and J dropped 4 bases, with 7 bases sitting between them. The CDR3 nucleotides read TGCGCCAGCAGTGACACACTATACAATGAGCAGTTCTTC. This gives the protein CASSDTLYNEQFF.

The chain uses TRBV9 and TRBJ2-1; 11 bases map to TRBD2. With 0 bases clipped from V and 3 bases from J, the junction kept 11 bases outside the gene matches. Germline CDR1 is SGDLS and CDR2 is YYNGEE. The CDR3 consists of 19 residues. The CDR3 reads CASSVVPLGGLAVYNEQFF. In DNA, the CDR3 is TGTGCCAGCAGCGTAGTACCTCTTGGGGGACTAGCGGTCTACAATGAGCAGTTCTTC.

This sequence joins TRBV2 and TRBJ1-5; a weak D match, TRBD1 (6 bases). CDR1 is SNHLY and CDR2 is FYNNEI in the germline V gene. The ends were cut back, 4 bases at V and 0 bases at J, with 10 bases in the middle. The CDR3 length is 15 residues. This CDR3 is CASSGTAYSNQPQHF. The CDR3, as DNA: TGTGCCAGCAGTGGGACAGCATATAGCAATCAGCCCCAGCATTTT.

J is TRBJ1-1 and V is TRBV2; no definite D call. The CDR3 is 15 residues long. Per the germline V gene, CDR1 is SNHLY and CDR2 is FYNNEI. Trimming pared 10 bases from V and 4 bases from J, leaving 22 bases between. CDR3 bases: TGTGCCACCGAGGTTGGCCGTGTGAGAAGCACTGAAGCTTTCTTT. Encoded protein: CATEVGRVRSTEAFF.

Here the CDR3 reads CASSPRQGDYEQYF. The CDR3 nucleotides read TGTGCCAGCTCACCGCGACAGGGGGACTACGAGCAGTACTTC. This chain links TRBV18 with TRBJ2-7, with TRBD1 matching over 9 bases. The V segment lost 3 bases and the J segment 3 bases; nucleotides outside the gene matches: 3. Germline CDR1 is KGHSH and CDR2 is LQKENI. CDR3 length: 14 amino acids.

This rearrangement joins TRBV30 to TRBJ2-2; a weak D match, TRBD2 (6 bases). Looked up from germline, CDR1 is GTSNPN and CDR2 is SVGIG (reference sequence). The CDR3 is 13 amino acids. V lost 0 bases, J lost 6 bases, and 8 bases lay in between. The CDR3 bases are TGTGCCTGGAGTGTACTAGCCCCCGGGGAGCTGTTTTTT. Translation: CAWSVLAPGELFF.

The sample holds a few counts of this clone. The chain is built from TRBV10-3 and TRBJ1-1; D is perhaps TRBD1 (6 bases). The CDR3 loop spans 13 amino acids. Germline V CDR1 and CDR2: ENHRY, SYGVKD. V lost 4 bases to trimming and J lost 5 bases, with 11 bases between them. The CDR3 region has the DNA TGTGCCATCAGTGGTAACAGGGTGACTGAAGCTTTCTTT. It specifies CAISGNRVTEAFF.

This clone was detected a few times. The chain carries TRBV19 and TRBJ1-1; 7 positions match TRBD1. CDR1 is LNHDA, CDR2 SQIVND, per germline (reference sequence). With V trimmed by 1 base and J by 6 bases, 5 bases remained unmatched. The CDR3 consists of 14 residues. The CDR3 loop is CASSIGRGSAEAFF. The CDR3 DNA is TGTGCCAGTAGTATAGGCAGGGGGTCGGCTGAAGCTTTCTTT.

This clone was recorded only once. The V call is TRBV7-8, the J call TRBJ2-1; 13 positions agree with TRBD2. Germline assignment: CDR1 SGHVS and CDR2 FQNEAQ. The junction had 3 bases not matched to a gene; V was cut back by 4 bases and J by 9 bases. This CDR3 is built from 14 residues. CDR3 bases: TGTGCCAGCAGCTCGACTAGCGGGAGGTTTGAGCAGTTCTTC. Translated: CASSSTSGRFEQFF.

This chain uses TRBV7-2 with TRBJ2-7; 12 bases map to TRBD2. With 5 bases clipped from V and 3 bases from J, the junction kept 14 bases outside the gene matches. Germline V gene sequence: CDR1 SGHTA, CDR2 FQGNSA. The CDR3 consists of 18 residues. The CDR3: CASSLSGLAGLLGYEQYF. The CDR3 region has the DNA TGTGCCAGCAGCCTTAGTGGACTAGCGGGACTACTTGGCTACGAGCAGTACTTC. The full variable domain, in which reference TRBV7-2 and TRBJ2-7 provide the parts outside the CDR3, is GAGVSQSPSNKVTEKGKDVELRCDPISGHTALYWYRQSLGQGLEFLIYFQGNSAPDKSGLPSDRFSAERTGGSVSTLTIQRTQQEDSAVYLCASSLSGLAGLLGYEQYFGPGTRLTVT.

This sequence joins TRBV21-1 and TRBJ2-7; the table assigns TRBD1, which was not confirmed against the DNA. TRBV21-1 is a recognized pseudogene. CDR3 length equals 15 residues. CDR3 nucleotides: TGTGCCAGCAGCAAAATGGGACAGGTCCGGAACGAGCAGTACTTC. It codes for CASSKMGQVRNEQYF.

The CDR3 DNA reads TGCAGCGTTGGAGTCACAGATACGCAGTATTTT. Its protein is CSVGVTDTQYF. The chain uses TRBV29-1 and TRBJ2-3, with D unresolved. CDR1 and CDR2 from the germline V gene are SQVTM and ANQGSEA. Trimming took off 4 bases at V and 2 bases at J, with 4 bases between the two ends. The CDR3 contains 11 residues.

This clone was detected only a few times. The junction departs from germline at one end; a sequencing error may be responsible. The V call is TRBV12-5, the J call TRBJ1-1, with 11 bases lining up with TRBD1. CDR1 is LGHNT and CDR2 is FRNRAP in the germline V gene. The CDR3 extends over 12 amino acids. CDR3 DNA: TGTGCTAGTGGTTTGTTAGGGACAGGGGGTATCTTT. Translation: CASGLLGTGGIF.

This chain connects TRBV19 to TRBJ2-3; D not resolved. Looked up from germline, CDR1 is LNHDA and CDR2 is SQIVND (reference sequence). Trimming took off 1 base at V and 2 bases at J, with 10 bases between the two ends. There are 15 residues in the CDR3. The CDR3 region is CASSIGADFTDTQYF. DNA of the CDR3: TGTGCCAGTAGTATAGGCGCGGATTTCACAGATACGCAGTATTTT.

As to this clone: A junction boundary mismatches the germline segment, possibly from a read error. The gene calls are TRBV5-8 and TRBJ2-7, with a tentative D call TRBD1 (6 bases). The CDR3 loop spans 16 amino acids. Per the germline V gene, CDR1 is SGHTS and CDR2 is YDEGEE. The CDR3: CASRLAGGASSYEQYF. The CDR3 region has the DNA TGTGCCAGCAGGTTGGCTGGGGGCGCTAGCTCCTACGAGCAGTACTTC.

The J gene is TRBJ1-1, the V gene TRBV18, with D possibly matching TRBD1 (5 bases). The CDR3 has 14 residues. The germline CDR1 and CDR2 sequences are KGHSH and LQKENI. V lost 3 bases to trimming and J lost 1 base, with 9 bases between them. CDR3: CASSPPGQNTEAFF. In DNA form, the CDR3 reads TGTGCCAGCTCACCCCCAGGACAGAACACTGAAGCTTTCTTT.

CDR3 residues: CASSLGVTGTGKSNEQFF. The CDR3 region has the DNA TGTGCCAGCAGTCTCGGAGTTACCGGGACAGGGAAATCCAATGAGCAGTTCTTC. The chain joins TRBV6-4 to TRBJ2-1; 9 nucleotides line up with TRBD1. Germline V CDR1 and CDR2: MRHNA, SNTAGT. The V gene end was trimmed by 5 bases and the J gene end by 6 bases; junction bases not matched to a gene: 17. The CDR3 extends over 18 amino acids.

This chain links TRBV5-1 with TRBJ2-7, with TRBD1 identical over 7 bases. The CDR3 covers 16 residues. In germline, CDR1 is SGHRS, CDR2 YFSETQ. V was pared by 0 bases and J by 1 base, with 7 bases of the junction left unmatched. The CDR3 reads CASSLDRDSPSYEQYF. CDR3 DNA: TGCGCCAGCAGCTTGGACCGGGACAGTCCATCCTACGAGCAGTACTTC.

The rearrangement uses TRBV6-6 and TRBJ1-1, with a possible D match to TRBD1 (6 bases). The CDR3 is made up of 11 amino acids. V lost 11 bases to trimming and J lost 5 bases, with 12 bases between them. Germline lookup yields CDR1 MNHNY and CDR2 SVGAGI (reference sequence). The CDR3 reads CAGGRGTEAFF. For the CDR3, the DNA is TGTGCCGGAGGAAGGGGGACTGAAGCTTTCTTT.

The table lists this clone with a few counts. The V gene is TRBV2, the J gene TRBJ1-5; a possible D gene is TRBD1 (6 bases). The CDR3 length is 14 residues. CDR1 and CDR2 (germline): SNHLY, FYNNEI. V lost 6 bases and J lost 7, with 16 bases in between. The CDR3 here is CASRTGWDGQPQHF. The CDR3 bases are TGTGCCAGCAGGACAGGTTGGGACGGCCAGCCCCAGCATTTT.

The chain is built from TRBV14 and TRBJ1-1, with 7 bases matching TRBD1. V dropped 4 bases and J dropped 1; count of bases not matched to a gene: 9. There are 16 residues in the CDR3. Germline V CDR1 and CDR2: SGHDN, FVKESK. CDR3 nucleotide sequence: TGTGCCAGCAGCCTAAGACAGGGAAGGAGGAACACTGAAGCTTTCTTT. Translating it yields CASSLRQGRRNTEAFF.

The chain has TRBV5-6 and TRBJ2-7; TRBD2 agrees at 15 bases. The CDR3 consists of 15 residues. The V segment lost 4 bases and the J segment 4 bases; nucleotides outside the gene matches: 3. Germline CDR1 and CDR2: SGHDT and YYEEEE. This CDR3 reads CASSRTSGGGYEQYF. CDR3 DNA sequence: TGTGCCAGCAGCAGGACTAGCGGGGGGGGTTACGAGCAGTACTTC.

J is TRBJ2-2 and V is TRBV25-1; 7 nucleotides line up with TRBD2. CDR1 and CDR2 from the germline V gene are MGHDK and SYGVNS. V shed 2 bases and J 4 bases; nucleotides not matched to a gene: 4. The CDR3 contains 15 residues. CDR3 in amino acids: CASSEPGLLTGELFF. DNA of the CDR3: TGTGCCAGCAGTGAACCGGGACTACTCACCGGGGAGCTGTTTTTT.

This chain links TRBV6-5 with TRBJ2-7; D might be TRBD2 (6 bases). The CDR3 is 14 amino acids. V lost 5 bases to trimming and J lost 6 bases, with 17 bases between them. The V gene's germline CDR1 is MNHEY and CDR2 SVGAGI. In nucleotides, the CDR3 is TGTGCCAGCAGTCCGGGACGGGGGAGGTCCGAGCAGTACTTC. This gives the protein CASSPGRGRSEQYF.

Notes on this clone: Germline and junction disagree at one end, which may indicate a read error. The V call is TRBV25-1, the J call TRBJ2-1, with TRBD2 matching 8 bases. CDR1 and CDR2 from the germline V gene are MGHDK and SYGVNS. The CDR3 extends over 11 amino acids. CDR3 amino acids: CASSSGGSMVF. In DNA, the CDR3 is TGTGCCAGCAGTTCGGGGGGGAGTATGGTCTTC.